This TCR beta chain was sequenced in a study of T-cell memory formation after mild COVID-19. The V end was cut by 6 bases, the J end by 1 base, with 19 bases between. The CDR3 contains 17 residues. The V gene's germline CDR1 is KGHSH and CDR2 LQKENI. Each CDR3 protein gets one entry after TCRdb re-called the 5' RACE reads with MiXCR. Here the sample spans about 170,000 distinct CDR3 sequences, 10% to 15% being singletons. Sequencing used PBMCs or a T cell subset sorted from them (not recorded which). This chain uses TRBV18 with TRBJ1-5, with D perhaps matching TRBD1 (5 bases). This receptor was obtained from a man between 18 and 29 years old who had mild COVID-19 (a few samples of this study predate the infection). Cell type and time point are not known. CDR3 DNA: TGTGCCAGCTCCCGGAACGGGGGAGGTATCAGCAATCAGCCCCAGCATTTT. Protein product: CASSRNGGGISNQPQHF.